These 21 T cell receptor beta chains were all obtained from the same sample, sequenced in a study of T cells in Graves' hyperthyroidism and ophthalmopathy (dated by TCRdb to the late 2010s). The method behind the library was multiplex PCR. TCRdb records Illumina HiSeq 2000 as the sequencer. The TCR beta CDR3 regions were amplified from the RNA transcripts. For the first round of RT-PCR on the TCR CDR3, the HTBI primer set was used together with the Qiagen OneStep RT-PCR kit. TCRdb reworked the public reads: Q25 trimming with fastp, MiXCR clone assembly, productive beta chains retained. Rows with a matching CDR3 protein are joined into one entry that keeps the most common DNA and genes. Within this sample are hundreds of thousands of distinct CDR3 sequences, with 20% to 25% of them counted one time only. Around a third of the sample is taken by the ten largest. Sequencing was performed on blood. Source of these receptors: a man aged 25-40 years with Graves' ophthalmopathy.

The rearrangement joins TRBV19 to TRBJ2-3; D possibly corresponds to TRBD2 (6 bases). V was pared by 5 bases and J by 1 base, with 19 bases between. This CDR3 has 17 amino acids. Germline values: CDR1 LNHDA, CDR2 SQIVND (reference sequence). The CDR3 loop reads CASSPSPRRGGTDTQYF. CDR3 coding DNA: TGTGCCAGTAGTCCATCCCCCCGGAGGGGTGGCACAGATACGCAGTATTTT.

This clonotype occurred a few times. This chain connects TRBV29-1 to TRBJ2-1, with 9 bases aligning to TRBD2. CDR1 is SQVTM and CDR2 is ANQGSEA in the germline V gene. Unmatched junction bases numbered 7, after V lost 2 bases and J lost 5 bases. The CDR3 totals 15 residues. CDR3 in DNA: TGCAGCGTTGAACGGATTAGCGGGAGAAACAATGAGCAGTTCTTC. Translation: CSVERISGRNNEQFF.

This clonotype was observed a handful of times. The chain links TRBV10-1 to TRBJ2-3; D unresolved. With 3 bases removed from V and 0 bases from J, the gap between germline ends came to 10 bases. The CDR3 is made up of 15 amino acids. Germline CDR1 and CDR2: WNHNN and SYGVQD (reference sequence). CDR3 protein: CASSDPSGSTDTQYF. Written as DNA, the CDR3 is TGCGCCAGCAGTGACCCATCAGGAAGCACAGATACGCAGTATTTT.

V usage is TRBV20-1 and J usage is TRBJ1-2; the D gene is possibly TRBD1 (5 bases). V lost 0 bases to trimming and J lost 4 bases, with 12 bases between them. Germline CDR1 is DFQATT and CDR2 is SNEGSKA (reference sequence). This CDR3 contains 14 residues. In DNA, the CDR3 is TGCAGTGCTAGAGATCGAGCAGGGCTCTATGGCTACACCTTC. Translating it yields CSARDRAGLYGYTF.

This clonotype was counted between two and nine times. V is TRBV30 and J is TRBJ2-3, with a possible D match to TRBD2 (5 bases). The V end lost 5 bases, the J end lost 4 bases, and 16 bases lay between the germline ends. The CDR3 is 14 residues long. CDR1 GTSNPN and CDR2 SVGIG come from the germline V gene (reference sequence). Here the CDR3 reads CAWGGLRQADTQYF. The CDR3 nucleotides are TGTGCCTGGGGAGGATTGCGTCAGGCAGATACGCAGTATTTT.

The CDR3, as DNA: TGCAGCGTCCCCGGGAGTAACATTCAGTACTTC. This codes for CSVPGSNIQYF. The V gene is TRBV29-1, the J gene TRBJ2-4; D is perhaps TRBD2 (6 bases). CDR1 SQVTM and CDR2 ANQGSEA come from the germline V gene. V was clipped by 6 bases and J by 7 bases, with 10 bases between them. This CDR3 contains 11 residues.

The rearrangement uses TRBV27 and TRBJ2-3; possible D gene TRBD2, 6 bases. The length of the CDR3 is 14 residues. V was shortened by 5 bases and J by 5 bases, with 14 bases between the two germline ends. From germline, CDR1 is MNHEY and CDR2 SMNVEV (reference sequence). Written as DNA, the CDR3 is TGTGCCAGCAGTGTGACTAGTGGGGGAGATACGCAGTATTTT. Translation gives CASSVTSGGDTQYF.

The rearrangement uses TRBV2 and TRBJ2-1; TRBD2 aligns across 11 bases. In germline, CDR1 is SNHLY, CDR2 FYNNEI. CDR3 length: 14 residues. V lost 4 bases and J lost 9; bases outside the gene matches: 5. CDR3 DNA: TGTGCCAGCAGTGGATCCGGGACTAGCGGTGAGCAGTTCTTC. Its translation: CASSGSGTSGEQFF.

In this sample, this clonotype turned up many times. In DNA, the CDR3 is TGTGCCAGCAGCTTGGGGGTGGCAGATACGCAGTATTTT. This encodes CASSLGVADTQYF. The chain is built from TRBV11-2 and TRBJ2-3, with D perhaps matching TRBD1 or TRBD2 (5 bases each). Trimming took off 3 bases at V and 4 bases at J, with 8 bases between the two ends. The CDR3 is made up of 13 amino acids. The germline V gene encodes CDR1 SGHAT and CDR2 FQNNGV.

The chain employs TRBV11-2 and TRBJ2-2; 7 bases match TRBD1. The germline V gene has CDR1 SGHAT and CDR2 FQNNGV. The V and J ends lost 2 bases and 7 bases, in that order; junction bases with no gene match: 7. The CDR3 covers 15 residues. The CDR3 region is CASSLFKGAVGELFF. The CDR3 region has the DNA TGTGCCAGCAGCTTATTTAAGGGGGCGGTCGGGGAGCTGTTTTTT.

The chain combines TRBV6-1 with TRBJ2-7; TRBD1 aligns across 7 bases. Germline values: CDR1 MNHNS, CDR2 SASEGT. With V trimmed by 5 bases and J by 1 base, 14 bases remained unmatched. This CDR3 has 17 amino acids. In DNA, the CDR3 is TGTGCCAGCAGTCCTCATAGCAGACAGGGCTATTCCTACGAGCAGTACTTC. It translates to CASSPHSRQGYSYEQYF.

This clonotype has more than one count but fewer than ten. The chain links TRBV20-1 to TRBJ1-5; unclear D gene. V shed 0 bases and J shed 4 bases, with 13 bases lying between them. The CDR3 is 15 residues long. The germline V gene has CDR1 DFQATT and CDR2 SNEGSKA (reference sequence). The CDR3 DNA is TGCAGTGCTAGAGATGTGTCACGGATTAATCAGCCCCAGCATTTT. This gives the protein CSARDVSRINQPQHF.

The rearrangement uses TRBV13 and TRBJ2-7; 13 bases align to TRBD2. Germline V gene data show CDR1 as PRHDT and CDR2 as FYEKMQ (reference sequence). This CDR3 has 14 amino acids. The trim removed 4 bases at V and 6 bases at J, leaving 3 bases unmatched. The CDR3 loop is CASSSGLAGSEQYF. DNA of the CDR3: TGTGCCAGCAGCTCGGGACTAGCGGGAAGCGAGCAGTACTTC.

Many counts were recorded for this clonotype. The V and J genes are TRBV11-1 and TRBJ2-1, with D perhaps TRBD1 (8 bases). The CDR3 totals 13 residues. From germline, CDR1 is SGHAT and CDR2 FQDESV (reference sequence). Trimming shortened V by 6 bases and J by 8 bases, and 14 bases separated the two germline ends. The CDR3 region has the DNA TGTGCCAGCAGATACACAGGGGGGGATGAGCAGTTCTTC. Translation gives CASRYTGGDEQFF.

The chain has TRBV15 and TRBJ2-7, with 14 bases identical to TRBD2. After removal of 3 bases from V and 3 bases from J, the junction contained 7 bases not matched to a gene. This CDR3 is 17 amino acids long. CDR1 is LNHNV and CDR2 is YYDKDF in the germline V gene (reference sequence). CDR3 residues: CATSRATGTSGSYEQYF. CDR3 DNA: TGTGCCACCAGCAGGGCCACCGGGACTAGCGGGAGCTACGAGCAGTACTTC.

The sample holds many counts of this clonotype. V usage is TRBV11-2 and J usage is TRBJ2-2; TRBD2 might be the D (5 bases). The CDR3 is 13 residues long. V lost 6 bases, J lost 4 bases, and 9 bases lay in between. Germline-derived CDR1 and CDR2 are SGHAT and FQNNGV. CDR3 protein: CASRPLGTGELFF. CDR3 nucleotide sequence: TGTGCCAGCAGACCACTAGGCACCGGGGAGCTGTTTTTT.

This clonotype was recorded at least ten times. CDR3 residues: CASSSPEETYYNSPLHF. The CDR3 nucleotides read TGTGCCAGCAGTTCCCCGGAGGAGACCTACTATAATTCACCCCTCCACTTT. The rearrangement uses TRBV28 and TRBJ1-6, with D uncertain. Germline assignment: CDR1 MDHEN and CDR2 SYDVKM. Trimming shortened V by 4 bases and J by 3 bases, and 16 bases separated the two germline ends. The CDR3 covers 17 residues. The full variable domain, with the rest looked up from reference TRBV28 and TRBJ1-6, is DVKVTQSSRYLVKRTGEKVFLECVQDMDHENMFWYRQDPGLGLRLIYFSYDVKMKEKGDIPEGYSVSREKKERFSLILESASTNQTSMYLCASSSPEETYYNSPLHFGNGTRLTVT.

CDR3 bases: TGTGCCAGCAGCGCATCTAGCGGATACTCCTACGAGCAGTACTTC. Protein product: CASSASSGYSYEQYF. The rearrangement joins TRBV13 to TRBJ2-7; 7 positions match TRBD2. The V gene end was trimmed by 5 bases and the J gene end by 0 bases; junction bases not matched to a gene: 7. Per germline, CDR1 PRHDT and CDR2 FYEKMQ (reference sequence). This CDR3 contains 15 residues. Combining the CDR3 with reference TRBV13 and TRBJ2-7 gives the whole variable domain AAGVIQSPRHLIKEKRETATLKCYPIPRHDTVYWYQQGPGQDPQFLISFYEKMQSDKGSIPDRFSAQQFSDYHSELNMSSLELGDSALYFCASSASSGYSYEQYFGPGTRLTVT.

This chain's CDR3 is CASSGNHYGYTF. The CDR3 DNA is TGTGCCAGCAGCGGAAATCACTATGGCTACACCTTC. This chain uses TRBV6-2 or TRBV6-3 with TRBJ1-2; no clear D gene. Germline V gene data show CDR1 as MNHEY and CDR2 as SVGEGT. The V and J ends lost 6 bases and 3 bases respectively, with 8 bases between them. The CDR3 sequence is 12 residues long.

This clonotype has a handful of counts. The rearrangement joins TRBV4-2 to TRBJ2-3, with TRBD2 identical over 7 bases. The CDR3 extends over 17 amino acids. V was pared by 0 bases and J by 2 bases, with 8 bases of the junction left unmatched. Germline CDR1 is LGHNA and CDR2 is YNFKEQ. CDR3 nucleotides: TGTGCCAGCAGCCAAGATGTTTCGGGAGGACTCACAGATACGCAGTATTTT. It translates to CASSQDVSGGLTDTQYF.

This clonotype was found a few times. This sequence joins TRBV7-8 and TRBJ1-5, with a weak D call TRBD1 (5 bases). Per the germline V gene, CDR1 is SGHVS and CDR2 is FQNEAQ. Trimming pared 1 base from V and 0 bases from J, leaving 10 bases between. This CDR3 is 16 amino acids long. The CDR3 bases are TGTGCCAGCAGCTTAGACAGGAGCTATAGCAATCAGCCCCAGCATTTT. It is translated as CASSLDRSYSNQPQHF.